This is a list of T cell receptor beta chains from one sample in a study of OX40 agonist ivuxolimab in advanced cancers. Clones were sequenced by immunoSEQ multiplex PCR, and TCRdb holds only the in-frame ones, with some missing. The data contain tens of thousands of clones, roughly 82% of them seen just once; the ten biggest clones take up about 20%. The sample was CD4+ or CD8+ T cells sorted from blood, taken in a trial of the OX40 agonist ivuxolimab. All receptors derive from an adult with an advanced solid tumor such as melanoma, head and neck, liver or kidney cancer. Both conserved end residues are trimmed from each CDR3. Each record gives: V gene, J gene, CDR3 protein.

>TRBV7-3|TRBJ2-3
ASSLAFTDTQY
>TRBV4-1|TRBJ2-3
ASSQDPGGHSTQY
>TRBV7-2|TRBJ1-2
ASSPGTGKGYT
>TRBV19|TRBJ1-6
ASSRTGGGSPLH
>TRBV30|TRBJ2-5
AWSVNQETQY
>TRBV11-2|TRBJ2-1
ASSLRKNNRGRDYNEQF
>TRBV6-5|TRBJ2-1
ASSYSSDGWQF
>TRBV5-6|TRBJ1-2
ASSLRRDSLFYGYT
>TRBV5-6|TRBJ1-2
ASSVLTDSGYT
>TRBV11-2|TRBJ2-7
ASSSYGREGQYEQY
>TRBV27|TRBJ2-2
ATRGGATTYTGELF
>TRBV9|TRBJ1-3
ASSVGRFSGNTIY
>TRBV19|TRBJ1-1
ASRTGTGGFEAF
>TRBV12-2|TRBJ2-3
ASRLESPGLAGGPSTDTQY
>TRBV5-4|TRBJ1-2
ASSLAGYGYT
>TRBV5-1|TRBJ2-1
ASSPRASEGNEQF
>TRBV6-5|TRBJ1-5
ASSRHRGGQPQH
>TRBV10-3|TRBJ1-4
ATVTGRAEKLF
>TRBV28|TRBJ2-7
ASSLRFYEQY
>TRBV5-4|TRBJ1-2
ASSAGTNYGYT
>TRBV6-5|TRBJ1-1
ASNSGTRGTEAF
>TRBV6-5|TRBJ1-5
ASSYSGGTDQPQH
>TRBV30|TRBJ1-6
AWRSQGGNSPLH
>TRBV27|TRBJ1-6
ASRPDRDSPLH
>TRBV6-5|TRBJ1-4
ASSYAGNEKLF
>TRBV28|TRBJ2-5
ASSAGLETQY
>TRBV29-1|TRBJ1-5
SAESFPSGPQH
>TRBV19|TRBJ2-6
ASSIDPGVTNVLT
>TRBV5-4|TRBJ1-1
ASSSTGKDGTEAF
>TRBV5-1|TRBJ2-1
ASSQYGTGGLNEQF
>TRBV18|TRBJ1-4
ASSPEGPGAIEKLF
>TRBV9|TRBJ1-5
ASSNRDGNQPQH
>TRBV5-5|TRBJ2-7
ASSGSGSRYEQY
>TRBV6-5|TRBJ2-2
ASSYSGHTGELF
>TRBV4-1|TRBJ1-5
ASSQVPSVYSNQPQH
>TRBV4-3|TRBJ1-3
ASSQGSGYKNTIY
>TRBV28|TRBJ2-3
ASGELPSTDTQY
>TRBV18|TRBJ1-1
ASSPGQGYGTEAF
>TRBV5-1|TRBJ1-1
ASSPIGILNTEAF
>TRBV18|TRBJ1-5
ASSLGTGPTYSNQPQH
>TRBV2|TRBJ2-1
ASSGTTNEQF